The 23 T cell receptor beta chains listed next were all sequenced from one sample in a study of shared clonotypes between healthy human individuals. Profiled with immunoSEQ multiplex PCR; TCRdb holds only in-frame clones, not every one. The sample lists about 1 million clones; about 80% were seen once. Sample: memory CD4+ T cells sorted from blood. Subset given: CD45RA-negative fraction. Receptors were obtained from a man younger than 30 in good health.

The rearrangement uses TRBV5-4 and TRBJ2-7; TRBD1 agrees at 12 bases. J lost 4 bases, V lost 4 bases, and 3 bases had no gene match. CDR3 size: 14 residues. CDR1 and CDR2 from the germline V gene are SGHNT and YYREEE (reference sequence). CDR3 residues: CASSKGQGAYEQYF. For the CDR3, the DNA is TGTGCCAGCAGCAAGGGACAGGGGGCGTACGAGCAGTACTTC.

This chain connects TRBV18 to TRBJ2-6; D might be TRBD1 (5 bases). Germline lookup yields CDR1 KGHSH and CDR2 LQKENI. Trimming took 1 base from V and 0 from J, leaving 10 bases between them. This CDR3 contains 17 residues. CDR3 sequence (DNA): TGTGCCAGCTCACCACAGGGGTCAAGCTCTGGGGCCAACGTCCTGACTTTC. Residues: CASSPQGSSSGANVLTF.

This chain connects TRBV6-5 to TRBJ1-2; no clear D gene. This CDR3 contains 12 residues. The germline V gene encodes CDR1 MNHEY and CDR2 SVGAGI. V lost 6 bases and J 5 bases, leaving 10 bases between the germline ends. The CDR3 nucleotides read TGTGCCAGCAGCCTCGAAGGGTATGGCTACACCTTC. Encoded protein: CASSLEGYGYTF.

This clone has a single count. This chain connects TRBV4-3 to TRBJ1-4, with no clear D. The V gene lost 0 bases and the J gene lost 3 bases, with 8 bases spanning the gap. Germline-derived CDR1 and CDR2 are LGHNA and YSLEER. The CDR3 has 15 amino acids. CDR3 residues: CASSQEGSSNEKLFF. In nucleotides, the CDR3 is TGCGCCAGCAGCCAAGAGGGCAGTTCTAATGAAAAACTGTTTTTT.

This chain links TRBV5-1 with TRBJ2-7; a possible D gene is TRBD1 (6 bases). There are 16 residues in the CDR3. Germline assignment: CDR1 SGHRS and CDR2 YFSETQ. Trimming shortened V by 4 bases and J by 1 base, and 18 bases separated the two germline ends. The CDR3 DNA reads as TGCGCCAGCAGCCCCACAGGGATTGCAATGTCCTACGAGCAGTACTTC. It codes for CASSPTGIAMSYEQYF. Complete variable domain (other parts from reference TRBV5-1 and TRBJ2-7): KAGVTQTPRYLIKTRGQQVTLSCSPISGHRSVSWYQQTPGQGLQFLFEYFSETQRNKGNFPGRFSGRQFSNSRSEMNVSTLELGDSALYLCASSPTGIAMSYEQYFGPGTRLTVT.

This clone was counted only a few times. This chain links TRBV2 with TRBJ2-3; the D is unclear. Trimming left V 4 bases short and J 1 base short, with 9 bases between. This CDR3 is 14 amino acids long. Germline V gene sequence: CDR1 SNHLY, CDR2 FYNNEI. Here the CDR3 reads CASSALKRTDTQYF. CDR3 sequence (DNA): TGTGCCAGCAGTGCTTTAAAGCGCACAGATACGCAGTATTTT.

The chain carries TRBV30 and TRBJ2-7; TRBD1 aligns across 7 bases. The CDR3 contains 15 residues. Germline-derived CDR1 and CDR2 are GTSNPN and SVGIG (reference sequence). Trimming took 0 bases from V and 6 from J; bases not matched to a gene: 11. CDR3 sequence (DNA): TGTGCCTGGAGTGTACTTGCAGGGGGAAACCGCGAGCAGTACTTC. The encoded protein is CAWSVLAGGNREQYF.

In DNA form, the CDR3 reads TGTGCCTGGAGAAAAGCTAGCACAGATACGCAGTATTTT. It specifies CAWRKASTDTQYF. The rearrangement links TRBV30 to TRBJ2-3; D unresolved. The CDR3 is 13 residues long. In germline, CDR1 is GTSNPN, CDR2 SVGIG (reference sequence). V was pared by 3 bases and J by 0 bases, with 7 bases between. Together with reference TRBV30 and TRBJ2-3, the CDR3 gives the full variable domain: SQTIHQWPATLVQPVGSPLSLECTVEGTSNPNLYWYRQAAGRGLQLLFYSVGIGQISSEVPQNLSASRPQDRQFILSSKKLLLSDSGFYLCAWRKASTDTQYFGPGTRLTVL.

The chain couples TRBV28 to TRBJ1-2; tentatively, D is TRBD1 (6 bases). In germline, CDR1 is MDHEN, CDR2 SYDVKM. The CDR3 covers 13 residues. Trimming removed 2 bases from V and 7 bases from J, with 11 bases in between. The CDR3 here is CASSLLDSGGYTF. For the CDR3, the DNA is TGTGCCAGCAGTTTACTGGACAGTGGTGGCTACACCTTC.

This clone appeared once. The chain links TRBV7-2 to TRBJ1-1; D remains ambiguous. This CDR3 is built from 14 residues. The V end was cut by 5 bases, the J end by 0 bases, with 10 bases between. Germline V gene data show CDR1 as SGHTA and CDR2 as FQGNSA. The CDR3 DNA reads TGTGCCAGCAGCCCCCGGGCCCTGAACACTGAAGCTTTCTTT. Its translation is CASSPRALNTEAFF.

This clone was seen at least ten times. The rearrangement links TRBV6-4 to TRBJ2-7; D is unresolved. The germline gives CDR1 MRHNA, CDR2 SNTAGT. V lost 8 bases and J 3 bases, leaving 14 bases between the germline ends. The CDR3 consists of 13 residues. CDR3 DNA sequence: TGTGCCAGCGTCAGACAATTTCACTACGAGCAGTACTTC. Translating gives CASVRQFHYEQYF.

This clone was detected a few times. The rearrangement links TRBV28 to TRBJ1-1; no definite D call. The CDR3 is 14 residues long. V was cut by 6 bases and J by 2 bases, with 13 bases left in between. Germline CDR1 reads MDHEN; CDR2 reads SYDVKM. The CDR3 DNA sequence: TGTGCCAGCAGCTCGACGGGTCTTAACACTGAAGCTTTCTTT. It is translated as CASSSTGLNTEAFF. The variable domain in full, completed from reference TRBV28 and TRBJ1-1, reads DVKVTQSSRYLVKRTGEKVFLECVQDMDHENMFWYRQDPGLGLRLIYFSYDVKMKEKGDIPEGYSVSREKKERFSLILESASTNQTSMYLCASSSTGLNTEAFFGQGTRLTVV.

As to this clone: Other DNA sequences from this sample encode an identical CDR3 as well. CDR3: CASNPGGETQYF. The CDR3 DNA reads as TGTGCCAGTAATCCAGGGGGAGAGACCCAGTACTTC. The chain recombines TRBV19 with TRBJ2-5; 7 bases line up with TRBD1. Per the germline V gene, CDR1 is LNHDA and CDR2 is SQIVND (reference sequence). V dropped 7 bases and J dropped 4; count of bases not matched to a gene: 3. This CDR3 region has 12 residues.

The chain combines TRBV6-1 with TRBJ1-1; possible D gene TRBD1, 5 bases. The CDR3 loop spans 15 amino acids. Trimming cost V 3 bases and J 0 bases, with 11 bases left between them. Germline V lookup: CDR1 MNHNS, CDR2 SASEGT. The CDR3 is CASSDLGGVNTEAFF. In DNA form, the CDR3 reads TGTGCCAGCAGTGACCTTGGGGGAGTGAACACTGAAGCTTTCTTT.

J is TRBJ1-4 and V is TRBV5-8; D is unresolved. V lost 4 bases and J 8 bases, leaving 15 bases between the germline ends. Germline V CDR1 and CDR2: SGHTS, YDEGEE. The CDR3 extends over 14 amino acids. The DNA of the CDR3 is TGTGCCAGCAGCCCTACACTGGGCGGGGAAAAACTGTTTTTT. Amino acid sequence: CASSPTLGGEKLFF.

As concerns this clone: The same CDR3 can be traced to other DNA sequences in this sample. This sequence joins TRBV30 and TRBJ2-5; the D gene is possibly TRBD2 (5 bases). V gave up 1 base and J gave up 2 bases, with 8 bases separating them. This CDR3 contains 13 residues. Germline V gives CDR1 GTSNPN, CDR2 SVGIG (reference sequence). The CDR3: CAWSGGLQETQYF. CDR3 nucleotides: TGTGCCTGGAGTGGCGGGCTACAAGAGACCCAGTACTTC.

V usage is TRBV6-6 and J usage is TRBJ2-3, with D tentatively TRBD1 or TRBD2 (5 bases each). This CDR3 contains 15 residues. V dropped 1 base and J dropped 3 bases, with 11 bases sitting between them. The germline CDR1 and CDR2 sequences are MNHNY and SVGAGI (reference sequence). The CDR3: CASSYWTRETDTQYF. The CDR3 DNA sequence: TGTGCCAGCAGTTACTGGACAAGGGAGACAGATACGCAGTATTTT.

The chain couples TRBV30 to TRBJ1-2; 7 positions match TRBD1. The CDR3 length is 13 residues. Unmatched junction bases numbered 9, after V lost 3 bases and J lost 8 bases. Germline values: CDR1 GTSNPN, CDR2 SVGIG (reference sequence). CDR3 nucleotides: TGTGCCTGGAGATTTCGACAGGGCCTCGGCTACACCTTC. Residues: CAWRFRQGLGYTF.

The chain has TRBV6-5 and TRBJ1-6; weak D call: TRBD1 (5 bases). The V and J ends lost 3 bases and 9 bases respectively, with 12 bases between them. The CDR3 runs 14 residues. Germline V lookup: CDR1 MNHEY, CDR2 SVGAGI. For the CDR3, the DNA is TGTGCCAGCAGTTATTTCAAAGGGGCTTCACCCCTCCACTTT. Its translation: CASSYFKGASPLHF.

The chain recombines TRBV6-4 with TRBJ1-2, with D hard to call. CDR1 is MRHNA, CDR2 SNTAGT, per germline. With 8 bases removed from V and 3 bases from J, the gap between germline ends came to 4 bases. The CDR3 is made up of 10 amino acids. CDR3 amino acids: CASEDYGYTF. The CDR3 DNA reads as TGTGCCAGCGAGGACTATGGCTACACCTTC.

This clone appeared once. This chain joins TRBV14 and TRBJ2-3; D may be TRBD1 (5 bases). This CDR3 contains 13 residues. The ends were cut back, 4 bases at V and 6 bases at J, with 11 bases in the middle. Germline V gene lookup returns CDR1 SGHDN and CDR2 FVKESK. The CDR3 DNA is TGTGCCAGCAGCCTTCCCTCAGGGGATACGCAGTATTTT. Protein: CASSLPSGDTQYF.

This clone turned up a few times. V and J are TRBV11-2 and TRBJ1-5, with 7 bases fitting TRBD1. The CDR3 runs to 12 residues. J was trimmed by 11 bases and V by 1 base; bases with no gene match: 2. Germline assignment: CDR1 SGHAT and CDR2 FQNNGV. The CDR3 region has the DNA TGTGCCAGCAGCTTAGGGCAGGGGGCCCAGCATTTT. Residues: CASSLGQGAQHF.

This clone was detected a few times. The sample holds other DNA sequences that translate to the same CDR3. The chain joins TRBV5-1 to TRBJ2-5; D may correspond to TRBD1 or TRBD2 (5 bases each). Germline-derived CDR1 and CDR2 are SGHRS and YFSETQ. This CDR3 region has 14 residues. Trimming shortened V by 0 bases and J by 1 base, and 7 bases separated the two germline ends. CDR3 in amino acids: CASSLVGGQETQYF. The CDR3 DNA sequence: TGCGCCAGCAGCTTGGTTGGGGGCCAAGAGACCCAGTACTTC.